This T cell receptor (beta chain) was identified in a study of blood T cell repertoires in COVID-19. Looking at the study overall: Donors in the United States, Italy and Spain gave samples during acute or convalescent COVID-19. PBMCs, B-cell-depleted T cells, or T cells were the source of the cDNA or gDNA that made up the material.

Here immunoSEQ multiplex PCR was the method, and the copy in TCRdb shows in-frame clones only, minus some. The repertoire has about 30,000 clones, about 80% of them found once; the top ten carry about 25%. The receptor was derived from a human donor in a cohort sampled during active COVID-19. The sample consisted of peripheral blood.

The CDR3: CASSRTSGKNIQYF. CDR3 coding DNA: TGTGCCAGCAGCAGGACTAGCGGGAAAAACATTCAGTACTTC. V usage is TRBV2 and J usage is TRBJ2-4; 11 nucleotides align to TRBD2. The CDR3 is 14 amino acids. Trimming removed 6 bases from V and 4 bases from J; junction bases left unmatched: 2. The germline gives CDR1 SNHLY, CDR2 FYNNEI.